These T cell receptor beta chains were read from a single sample in a study of T-cell memory formation after mild COVID-19. Using its own MiXCR run on the 5' RACE reads, TCRdb lists one record per CDR3 protein. The profile shows more than 300,000 distinct CDR3 sequences, about 20% of them singletons. Material for sequencing was PBMCs or a T cell subset sorted from them (not recorded which). All receptors come from a man aged 18 to 30 who had mild COVID-19 (a few samples of this study predate the infection). Cell type and time point are not known. The CDR3 runs from the conserved cysteine through the conserved F or W. The D gene is left open where the match is weak. For some rows the clone size is stated as once, few or many, or as a class when expanded; others skip it.

j_call: TRBJ2-7; v_call: TRBV15; clone_size: NA; d_call: NA; cdr3_aa: CATGADVTYEQYF; cdr3_nt: TGTGCCACCGGGGCGGACGTCACCTACGAGCAGTACTTC
j_call: TRBJ1-2; v_call: TRBV7-9; clone_size: NA; d_call: NA; cdr3_aa: CASSLTPLGYGYTF; cdr3_nt: TGTGCCAGCAGCTTAACACCTCTTGGCTATGGCTACACCTTC
j_call: TRBJ2-3; v_call: TRBV12-3/TRBV12-4; clone_size: once; d_call: NA; cdr3_aa: CASSLGLRTDTQYF; cdr3_nt: TGTGCCAGCAGTTTAGGCCTCCGCACAGATACGCAGTATTTT
j_call: TRBJ2-6; v_call: TRBV2; clone_size: NA; d_call: NA; cdr3_aa: CASSRGIRGSGANVLTF; cdr3_nt: TGTGCCAGCAGCAGGGGAATTCGGGGCTCTGGGGCCAACGTCCTGACTTTC
j_call: TRBJ2-7; v_call: TRBV5-4; clone_size: NA; d_call: TRBD1; cdr3_aa: CASSLDYRGREQYF; cdr3_nt: TGTGCCAGCAGCTTAGACTACAGGGGGCGCGAGCAGTACTTC
j_call: TRBJ2-5; v_call: TRBV29-1; clone_size: few; d_call: TRBD1; cdr3_aa: CSVGTGRYF; cdr3_nt: TGCAGCGTTGGGACAGGCCGATACTTC
j_call: TRBJ2-3; v_call: TRBV13; clone_size: NA; d_call: NA; cdr3_aa: CASSFLAGILTDTQYF; cdr3_nt: TGTGCCAGCAGCTTTCTCGCGGGTATTCTCACAGATACGCAGTATTTT
j_call: TRBJ2-1; v_call: TRBV7-2; clone_size: few; d_call: NA; cdr3_aa: CASSFRRGNEQFF; cdr3_nt: TGTGCCAGCAGCTTTCGACGCGGGAATGAGCAGTTCTTC
j_call: TRBJ1-5; v_call: TRBV7-2; clone_size: NA; d_call: NA; cdr3_aa: CASRLGGFGQPQHF; cdr3_nt: TGTGCCAGCAGATTGGGAGGGTTCGGTCAGCCCCAGCATTTT
j_call: TRBJ1-4; v_call: TRBV7-2; clone_size: NA; d_call: TRBD1; cdr3_aa: CASSPWTGIDEKLFF; cdr3_nt: TGTGCCAGCAGCCCATGGACAGGGATTGACGAAAAACTGTTTTTT
j_call: TRBJ1-5; v_call: TRBV2; clone_size: few; d_call: NA; cdr3_aa: CASSERIQWGNQPQHF; cdr3_nt: TGTGCCAGCAGTGAACGAATCCAGTGGGGCAATCAGCCCCAGCATTTT
j_call: TRBJ2-7; v_call: TRBV29-1; clone_size: few; d_call: TRBD1; cdr3_aa: CSFRDRDSYEQYF; cdr3_nt: TGCAGCTTCCGGGACAGGGACTCCTACGAGCAGTACTTC
j_call: TRBJ2-4; v_call: TRBV5-1; clone_size: NA; d_call: NA; cdr3_aa: CASSFEGENIQYF; cdr3_nt: TGCGCCAGCAGCTTCGAGGGCGAGAACATTCAGTACTTC
j_call: TRBJ1-6; v_call: TRBV4-3; clone_size: NA; d_call: NA; cdr3_aa: CASSQDLYPSASPLHF; cdr3_nt: TGCGCCAGCAGCCAAGATCTCTACCCCAGCGCCTCACCCCTCCACTTT
j_call: TRBJ2-6; v_call: TRBV7-9; clone_size: few; d_call: NA; cdr3_aa: CASSLVGRGANVLTF; cdr3_nt: TGTGCCAGCAGCTTGGTGGGTCGTGGGGCCAACGTCCTGACTTTC